This T cell receptor beta chain comes out of a study of Graves' ophthalmopathy and Graves' hyperthyroidism. Certain patients were not enrolled. These were patients with other autoimmune diseases, uncontrolled infections, pregnancy or lactation. From germline, CDR1 is SQVTM and CDR2 ANQGSEA. CDR3 length equals 13 residues. Trimming removed 8 bases from V and 4 bases from J, with 17 bases in between. Amplifying from RNA transcripts, the study obtained TCR beta CDR3 regions. A first-round RT-PCR used HTBI primers, followed by a second-round multiplex PCR. TCRdb re-called the multiplex PCR reads through MiXCR, storing one row per CDR3 protein. The repertoire includes 660,000 or so distinct CDR3 sequences, about 41% of them detected once, and more than 2.5% sits in the top ten.

The J gene is TRBJ1-2, the V gene TRBV29-1; D unclear. The sequenced sample was peripheral blood. This clonotype was sampled from an adult man with Graves' ophthalmopathy. In DNA form, the CDR3 reads TGCAGCTTAGGAGGGCGCCTGGTCTATGGCTACACCTTC. It specifies CSLGGRLVYGYTF. Complete variable domain (other parts from reference TRBV29-1 and TRBJ1-2): SAVISQKPSRDICQRGTSLTIQCQVDSQVTMMFWYRQQPGQSLTLIATANQGSEATYESGFVIDKFPISRPNLTFSTLTVSNMSPEDSSIYLCSLGGRLVYGYTFGSGTRLTVV.